This is a list of T cell receptor beta chains from one sample in a study of blood T cell repertoires in COVID-19. The table came from immunoSEQ multiplex PCR; TCRdb's copy has only in-frame clones and leaves some out. The sample includes some 250,000 clones, around 90% of them seen just once. Sequencing was done on a sample of PBMCs or T cells enriched from blood (not recorded which). The receptor set was obtained from a human donor in a cohort exposed to, infected with or recovered from COVID-19 (not recorded which). The donor label of this sample is uncertain. The CDR3 runs from the conserved cysteine through the conserved F or W. The D gene is left open where the match is weak. Clone size is given for some rows only: seen once, a few or many times, or a class if the clone is expanded.

j_call d_call clone_size v_call cdr3_aa cdr3_nt
TRBJ1-4 - - TRBV10-3 CAISESGRATNEKLFF TGTGCCATCAGTGAGTCCGGGAGAGCAACTAATGAAAAACTGTTTTTT
TRBJ1-4 TRBD1 - TRBV4-2 CASSQTTGRPPFVKPNEKLFF TGTGCCAGCAGCCAGACGACAGGGCGACCACCGTTTGTCAAGCCTAATGAAAAACTGTTTTTT
TRBJ2-3 TRBD1 - TRBV10-3 CAIRFGTAGTDTQYF TGTGCCATCAGGTTCGGGACAGCGGGCACAGATACGCAGTATTTT
TRBJ2-3 TRBD2 - TRBV6-5 CASRRGGDTDTQYF TGTGCCAGCAGACGGGGGGGGGACACAGATACGCAGTATTTT
TRBJ1-1 TRBD1 - TRBV6-4 CASRLGGRDTEAFF TGTGCCAGCCGATTAGGGGGCCGGGACACTGAAGCTTTCTTT
TRBJ1-3 TRBD1 - TRBV3-1/TRBV3-2 CASSQSGTGDERSGNTIYF TGTGCCAGCAGCCAATCCGGGACAGGGGACGAGCGCTCTGGAAACACCATATATTTT
TRBJ2-3 TRBD2 - TRBV5-1 CASSPAVTSGGSTDTQYF TGCGCCAGCAGCCCCGCCGTGACTAGCGGGGGTAGCACAGATACGCAGTATTTT
TRBJ1-1 - - TRBV2 CASRPGRETEAFF TGTGCCAGCCGACCGGGGCGGGAAACTGAAGCTTTCTTT
TRBJ1-5 TRBD1 - TRBV19 CASSLHRGRQPQHF TGTGCCAGTAGCCTTCACAGGGGACGTCAGCCCCAGCATTTT
TRBJ2-1 TRBD2 - TRBV10-3 CAISEKLAGAYNEQFF TGTGCCATCAGTGAGAAACTAGCGGGGGCCTACAATGAGCAGTTCTTC
TRBJ1-2 - - TRBV27 CASSVDRSYGYTF TGTGCCAGCAGCGTCGACAGGTCCTATGGCTACACCTTC
TRBJ1-1 TRBD1 - TRBV19 CASNYGTVNTEAFF TGTGCCAGTAATTATGGGACAGTGAACACTGAAGCTTTCTTT
TRBJ1-1 - - TRBV18 CASSPNLNTEAFF TGTGCCAGCTCACCGAACTTGAACACTGAAGCTTTCTTT
TRBJ2-7 TRBD2 - TRBV6-1 CASSEQGGRGYF TGTGCCAGCAGTGAGCAGGGAGGGCGGGGGTACTTC
TRBJ1-5 - - TRBV7-6 CASSFLPGEDQPQHF TGTGCCAGCAGCTTCCTCCCGGGGGAGGATCAGCCCCAGCATTTT
TRBJ2-1 TRBD2 - TRBV6-2/TRBV6-3 CASSWRGDNEQFF TGTGCCAGCAGTTGGCGGGGGGACAATGAGCAGTTCTTC
TRBJ1-5 - - TRBV18 CASSPTALSNQPQHF TGTGCCAGCTCACCGACAGCGCTTAGCAATCAGCCCCAGCATTTT
TRBJ2-7 TRBD1 - TRBV7-9 CASSPRLGATGDSDEQYF TGTGCCAGCAGCCCTAGGCTAGGGGCGACAGGGGATAGCGACGAGCAGTACTTC
TRBJ2-1 - - TRBV6-5 CASRQYPGTSEQFF TGTGCCAGCCGCCAATACCCCGGGACATCTGAGCAGTTCTTC
TRBJ2-3 TRBD2 - TRBV30 CAWSGQEGTSGGSTDTQYF TGTGCCTGGAGTGGACAGGAAGGGACTAGCGGGGGGTCCACAGATACGCAGTATTTT
TRBJ2-5 - - TRBV3-1/TRBV3-2 CASSQEGAETQYF TGTGCCAGCAGCCAAGAGGGGGCAGAGACCCAGTACTTC
TRBJ2-7 - - TRBV19 CASSPTTEALIEQYF TGTGCCAGTTCGCCGACGACAGAAGCACTAATCGAGCAGTACTTC
TRBJ1-1 TRBD1 - TRBV9 CASSRDRNTEAFF TGTGCCAGCAGCAGGGACAGAAACACTGAAGCTTTCTTT
TRBJ1-2 - - TRBV28 CASSLIQGYGYTF TGTGCCAGCAGTTTAATCCAGGGGTATGGCTACACCTTC
TRBJ2-1 TRBD2 - TRBV3-1/TRBV3-2 CASSQAGGREEQFF TGTGCCAGCAGCCAGGCGGGGGGGAGGGAAGAGCAGTTCTTC
TRBJ1-4 TRBD1 once TRBV4-3 CASSQVVGGGEKLFF TGCGCCAGCAGCCAAGTAGTAGGGGGCGGGGAAAAACTGTTTTTT
TRBJ2-2 - - TRBV19 CASSRSGSNTGELFF TGTGCCAGTAGTCGGTCAGGATCGAACACCGGGGAGCTGTTTTTT
TRBJ1-4 - - TRBV5-1 CASSLLRGDNEKLFF TGCGCCAGCAGCTTGCTCAGGGGTGATAATGAAAAACTGTTTTTT
TRBJ1-1 - few TRBV5-1 CASRWGSYTNTEAFF TGCGCCAGCAGGTGGGGCTCGTATACGAACACTGAAGCTTTCTTT
TRBJ1-2 - - TRBV14 CASSQKGNYGYTF TGTGCCAGCAGCCAAAAGGGGAACTATGGCTACACCTTC
TRBJ2-2 TRBD1 - TRBV5-1 CASSLDGQGKTGELFF TGCGCCAGCAGCTTGGATGGACAGGGAAAGACCGGGGAGCTGTTTTTT
TRBJ2-7 - - TRBV7-2 CASSLGPPYEQYF TGTGCCAGCAGCTTAGGGCCCCCCTACGAGCAGTACTTC
TRBJ1-1 TRBD1 - TRBV5-1 CASSLAAGGADTEAFF TGCGCCAGCAGCTTGGCGGCAGGGGGCGCGGACACTGAAGCTTTCTTT
TRBJ1-2 TRBD1 - TRBV6-1 CASSELGQGAGYGYTF TGTGCCAGCAGTGAATTGGGGCAGGGGGCTGGATATGGCTACACCTTC
TRBJ1-1 TRBD1 - TRBV19 CASSIYRGNTEAFF TGTGCCAGTAGTATATACAGGGGGAACACTGAAGCTTTCTTT
TRBJ2-1 TRBD2 - TRBV2 CASSATSGGAYEQFF TGTGCCAGCAGTGCGACTAGCGGGGGGGCGTATGAGCAGTTCTTC
TRBJ1-4 - - TRBV19 CASSISGANEKLFF TGTGCCAGTAGTATAAGCGGCGCTAATGAAAAACTGTTTTTT
TRBJ1-3 - - TRBV9 CASSAHSGNTIYF TGTGCCAGCAGCGCCCACTCTGGAAACACCATATATTTT
TRBJ2-7 TRBD2 - TRBV4-1 CASSLLTLAGGAEQYF TGCGCCAGCAGCCTCCTCACACTAGCGGGGGGGGCCGAGCAGTACTTC
TRBJ1-2 TRBD1 - TRBV9 CASSVEGQGDYGYTF TGTGCCAGCAGCGTAGAGGGACAGGGAGACTATGGCTACACCTTC
TRBJ2-6 TRBD1 - TRBV4-1 CASSAGGQPSGANVLTF TGCGCCAGCTCTGCTGGGGGACAGCCCTCTGGGGCCAACGTCCTGACTTTC
TRBJ1-2 - once TRBV12-2 CASRIPGIYGYTF TGTGCAAGTCGCATACCCGGGATTTATGGCTACACCTTC
TRBJ1-1 TRBD1 - TRBV5-1 CASSSRQGMNTEAFF TGCGCCAGCAGCTCGAGACAGGGAATGAACACTGAAGCTTTCTTT
TRBJ2-6 - - TRBV18 CASSPTGAGANVLTF TGTGCCAGCTCACCCACAGGAGCTGGGGCCAACGTCCTGACTTTC
TRBJ2-7 - once TRBV19 CASSKGMGSYEQYF TGTGCCAGTAGTAAGGGGATGGGCTCCTACGAGCAGTACTTC
TRBJ2-7 TRBD2 - TRBV9 CASSVDGTSYEQYF TGTGCCAGCAGCGTAGACGGGACTAGCTACGAGCAGTACTTC
TRBJ2-2 - - TRBV27 CASSPGGNTGELFF TGTGCCAGCAGCCCCGGGGGAAACACCGGGGAGCTGTTTTTT
TRBJ2-2 - - TRBV2 CASSREGGSTGELFF TGTGCCAGCTCGAGGGAGGGGGGGAGCACCGGGGAGCTGTTTTTT
TRBJ1-1 TRBD1 - TRBV19 CASSMTGKLNTEAFF TGTGCCAGTAGTATGACAGGGAAGTTAAACACTGAAGCTTTCTTT
TRBJ1-4 - - TRBV30 CAGGREKLFF TGTGCCGGGGGGAGGGAAAAACTGTTTTTT
TRBJ1-2 - - TRBV7-9 CASSITGLGGYTF TGTGCCAGCAGCATTACCGGGTTAGGAGGCTACACCTTC
TRBJ2-1 TRBD1 - TRBV24-1 CATSDTGGRRNEQFF TGTGCCACCAGTGATACAGGGGGCCGAAGGAATGAGCAGTTCTTC
TRBJ2-7 TRBD1 - TRBV6-5 CASTPSGTGAYEQYF TGTGCCAGCACTCCCTCCGGGACAGGGGCCTACGAGCAGTACTTC
TRBJ1-1 - - TRBV6-4 CASSEHLNTEAFF TGTGCCAGCAGTGAACACCTGAACACTGAAGCTTTCTTT
TRBJ2-3 TRBD2 - TRBV10-2 CASSDGSGGTDTQYF TGCGCCAGCAGTGATGGTAGCGGGGGCACAGATACGCAGTATTTT
TRBJ1-1 - - TRBV18 CASSPGAVEPNTEAFF TGTGCCAGCTCACCAGGGGCCGTTGAGCCGAACACTGAAGCTTTCTTT
TRBJ2-1 TRBD1 - TRBV5-5 CASSSSGTASYNEQFF TGTGCCAGCAGCTCGTCCGGGACAGCCTCCTACAATGAGCAGTTCTTC